This T cell receptor (beta chain) came from a study of PD-1 blockade in classical Hodgkin lymphoma. TCRdb keeps only in-frame clones here, not all; method: immunoSEQ multiplex PCR. The sample has 85,000 to 90,000 clones; approximately 90% are singletons. The study's findings and limits: In CD4+ cells, TCR diversity went up significantly by C4D1, but in CD8+ cells it did not. TCR diversity at baseline was reported to be reduced in newly diagnosed patients relative to healthy donors.

Concerning this clone: The antigen is unknown.

With 3 bases removed from V and 0 bases from J, the gap between germline ends came to 12 bases. The CDR3 has 15 amino acids. CDR1 is LNHDA and CDR2 is SQIVND in the germline V gene (reference sequence). As to time point: cycle 4 day 1 (C4D1), after 5 to 7 weeks of nivolumab. Following autologous stem cell transplantation, relapse occurred in every patient, and exposure to brentuximab vedotin varied. Classifying best responses yielded complete response, partial response or progressive disease. The chain recombines TRBV19 with TRBJ2-7; a possible D gene is TRBD1 (6 bases). The starting material was peripheral blood mononuclear cells (PBMCs), obtained before the fourth cycle of nivolumab. The sequence was collected from a human donor with classical Hodgkin lymphoma. The DNA of the CDR3 is TGTGCCAGTAGTATCGGACAGCTTAGCTCCTACGAGCAGTACTTC. This encodes CASSIGQLSSYEQYF. Full variable domain (remainder filled in from reference TRBV19 and TRBJ2-7): DGGITQSPKYLFRKEGQNVTLSCEQNLNHDAMYWYRQDPGQGLRLIYYSQIVNDFQKGDIAEGYSVSREKKESFPLTVTSAQKNPTAFYLCASSIGQLSSYEQYFGPGTRLTVT.